This T cell receptor beta chain was sequenced during a study of CD8 T cells in ankylosing spondylitis. It was by quantitative 5'-RACE with molecular barcodes that TCR beta libraries were made. One entry per CDR3 protein results from TCRdb running MiXCR on the 5' RACE reads. The sample lists around 150,000 distinct CDR3 sequences, under 35% occurring once. The study's findings and limits: The study identified a TCR beta motif of under 10 highly homologous variants that appeared characteristic of ankylosing spondylitis blood. According to the report, clones linked to the disease were significantly enriched in matched synovial fluid samples taken from ankylosing spondylitis patients.

There are many counts of this clonotype. Its antigen remains unknown. CDR1 is MNHNS and CDR2 is SASEGT in the germline V gene. V dropped 2 bases and J dropped 1 base, with 13 bases sitting between them. This CDR3 is 16 amino acids long. The V call is TRBV6-1, the J call TRBJ2-3, with unresolved D. This TCR was sampled from a male donor with ankylosing spondylitis. The specimen was synovial fluid, either unsorted or a sorted T cell fraction (not recorded which). CDR3 residues: CASSERPRPGTDTQYF. The CDR3, as DNA: TGTGCCAGCAGTGAAAGACCCCGCCCTGGCACAGATACGCAGTATTTT.